Each of the 25 T cell receptor beta chains below was sequenced from the same sample in a study of blood T cell repertoires in COVID-19. Method: immunoSEQ multiplex PCR; TCRdb's copy keeps in-frame clones and lacks some. Here the sample spans some 300,000 clones, roughly 88% being singletons. Source material: PBMCs or T cells enriched from blood (not recorded which). All receptors derive from a woman aged 25 to 39 who had recovered from COVID-19.

The chain combines TRBV7-9 with TRBJ2-6, with 10 bases that match TRBD2. V was clipped by 4 bases and J by 4 bases; unmatched bases: 10. Per germline, CDR1 SEHNR and CDR2 FQNEAQ (reference sequence). The CDR3 is made up of 18 amino acids. CDR3 DNA sequence: TGTGCCAGCAGCTCCGCGAGCGGGAGGGCCTTCGGGGCCAACGTCCTGACTTTC. Translating it yields CASSSASGRAFGANVLTF.

This clone was recorded once. The chain links TRBV2 to TRBJ1-5; TRBD1 matches 9 bases. Per germline, CDR1 SNHLY and CDR2 FYNNEI. The CDR3 covers 16 residues. V lost 3 bases and J lost 5; bases outside the gene matches: 8. The CDR3 sequence: CASSEHAGQGYQPQHF. CDR3 DNA sequence: TGTGCCAGCAGTGAGCACGCGGGACAGGGCTATCAGCCCCAGCATTTT.

Here the CDR3 reads CASSLRRGMSGEQFF. The CDR3 nucleotides read TGTGCCAGCAGCTTGAGGAGGGGAATGTCGGGTGAGCAGTTCTTC. The chain has TRBV5-5 and TRBJ2-1, with D possibly TRBD2 on 6 matching bases. Between the trimmed V and J ends, which lost 1 base and 9 bases, there was a span of 17 bases. This CDR3 has 15 residues. Germline CDR1 SGHKS, CDR2 YYEKEE (reference sequence).

V and J are TRBV19 and TRBJ1-3; D unresolved. CDR3 size: 15 residues. Trimming took off 0 bases at V and 0 bases at J, with 6 bases between the two ends. Germline loops: CDR1 LNHDA, CDR2 SQIVND (reference sequence). The CDR3 spells CASSIDDISGNTIYF. CDR3 in DNA: TGTGCCAGTAGTATAGACGACATCTCTGGAAACACCATATATTTT. The whole variable domain, filled in from reference TRBV19 and TRBJ1-3, reads DGGITQSPKYLFRKEGQNVTLSCEQNLNHDAMYWYRQDPGQGLRLIYYSQIVNDFQKGDIAEGYSVSREKKESFPLTVTSAQKNPTAFYLCASSIDDISGNTIYFGEGSWLTVV.

V gene TRBV4-3 combines with J gene TRBJ2-7; TRBD1 agrees at 8 bases. V dropped 3 bases and J dropped 2; count of bases not matched to a gene: 12. This CDR3 contains 17 residues. CDR1 is LGHNA and CDR2 is YSLEER in the germline V gene. The CDR3 bases are TGCGCCAGCAGCCAGTACGCCGGGACAGGCCAGACCTACGAGCAGTACTTC. Translating gives CASSQYAGTGQTYEQYF.

This chain connects TRBV9 to TRBJ2-1; 7 bases align to TRBD2. This CDR3 comprises 18 residues. CDR1 SGDLS and CDR2 YYNGEE come from the germline V gene. The V and J ends lost 0 bases and 5 bases, in that order; junction bases with no gene match: 14. The CDR3 spells CASSVEGWAERGNNEQFF. The CDR3, as DNA: TGTGCCAGCAGCGTAGAGGGGTGGGCGGAGCGGGGCAACAATGAGCAGTTCTTC.

The chain employs TRBV20-1 and TRBJ2-7; D is unclear. CDR1 is DFQATT and CDR2 is SNEGSKA in the germline V gene (reference sequence). V gave up 2 bases and J gave up 6 bases, with 8 bases separating them. The CDR3 sequence is 11 residues long. CDR3 in DNA: TGCAGTGCTAGAATATCGCGCGAGCAGTACTTC. Residues: CSARISREQYF.

This chain joins TRBV30 and TRBJ1-5; D is possibly TRBD1 (6 bases). The CDR3 totals 15 residues. Between the trimmed V and J ends, which lost 0 bases and 7 bases, there was a span of 16 bases. Germline lookup yields CDR1 GTSNPN and CDR2 SVGIG (reference sequence). CDR3 nucleotide sequence: TGTGCCTGGAGTGTTTTAACAGGGCCTGGGCAGCCCCAGCATTTT. This sequence encodes CAWSVLTGPGQPQHF.

V gene TRBV9 combines with J gene TRBJ1-1; TRBD1 is a possible D gene (6 bases). The CDR3 is 18 residues long. The germline gives CDR1 SGDLS, CDR2 YYNGEE. V was clipped by 3 bases and J by 0 bases, with 21 bases between them. In nucleotides, the CDR3 is TGTGCCAGCAGCGCATCGACAGGTCCCGGAGGACTGAACACTGAAGCTTTCTTT. This codes for CASSASTGPGGLNTEAFF. The full variable domain, with the rest looked up from reference TRBV9 and TRBJ1-1, is DSGVTQTPKHLITATGQRVTLRCSPRSGDLSVYWYQQSLDQGLQFLIQYYNGEERAKGNILERFSAQQFPDLHSELNLSSLELGDSALYFCASSASTGPGGLNTEAFFGQGTRLTVV.

The genes are TRBV28 and TRBJ1-1, with no clear D. The CDR3 runs 16 residues. V lost 3 bases, J lost 4 bases, and 18 bases lay in between. Germline CDR1 MDHEN, CDR2 SYDVKM. The CDR3 region is CASSFVVAIDSTEAFF. For the CDR3, the DNA is TGTGCCAGCAGTTTCGTCGTAGCCATTGATAGCACTGAAGCTTTCTTT. Full variable domain (remainder filled in from reference TRBV28 and TRBJ1-1): DVKVTQSSRYLVKRTGEKVFLECVQDMDHENMFWYRQDPGLGLRLIYFSYDVKMKEKGDIPEGYSVSREKKERFSLILESASTNQTSMYLCASSFVVAIDSTEAFFGQGTRLTVV.

This clone was detected only once. The chain carries TRBV6-6 and TRBJ1-6; 9 bases are shared with TRBD1. Per germline, CDR1 MNHNY and CDR2 SVGAGI (reference sequence). The V and J ends lost 5 bases and 7 bases, in that order; junction bases with no gene match: 18. The CDR3 runs 19 residues. The CDR3 nucleotides read TGTGCCAGCAGTCTAAATCCTCCGACCGGGACAGGGCAAAATTCACCCCTCCACTTT. Translation gives CASSLNPPTGTGQNSPLHF.

This chain links TRBV27 with TRBJ1-5; D is ambiguous. V was cut by 6 bases and J by 0 bases, with 24 bases left in between. The CDR3 runs 19 residues. Per germline, CDR1 MNHEY and CDR2 SMNVEV (reference sequence). The DNA of the CDR3 is TGTGCCAGCAGCCGCCTTCAGCCGAATTATAACTATAGCAATCAGCCCCAGCATTTT. Protein product: CASSRLQPNYNYSNQPQHF.

J is TRBJ2-3 and V is TRBV29-1; 7 positions match TRBD2. Germline V CDR1 and CDR2: SQVTM, ANQGSEA. CDR3 length: 14 amino acids. Trimming removed 3 bases from V and 1 base from J; junction bases left unmatched: 4. The CDR3 loop reads CSVDSGRGTDTQYF. The CDR3 DNA reads TGCAGCGTTGACTCGGGGAGGGGCACAGATACGCAGTATTTT.

The J gene is TRBJ1-6, the V gene TRBV28; possible D gene TRBD1, 6 bases. The V and J ends lost 6 bases and 6 bases respectively, with 15 bases between them. CDR3 length equals 15 residues. The germline V gene encodes CDR1 MDHEN and CDR2 SYDVKM. Written as DNA, the CDR3 is TGTGCCAGCAGCTTCGGGAGGGGGGGTAATTCACCCCTCCACTTT. Translating it yields CASSFGRGGNSPLHF.

This chain uses TRBV28 with TRBJ1-2; 8 bases fit TRBD1. The V segment lost 8 bases and the J segment 7 bases; nucleotides outside the gene matches: 12. CDR1 is MDHEN, CDR2 SYDVKM, per germline. CDR3 length equals 14 residues. CDR3 protein: CASHRSQGAGGYTF. The DNA of the CDR3 is TGTGCCAGCCACCGCAGCCAGGGGGCGGGTGGCTACACCTTC.

The V and J genes are TRBV5-5 and TRBJ1-2; 9 bases align to TRBD1. V lost 3 bases and J lost 4; bases outside the gene matches: 10. From germline, CDR1 is SGHKS and CDR2 YYEKEE (reference sequence). The CDR3 runs to 16 residues. CDR3 sequence (DNA): TGTGCCAGCAGCTCGGGTACAGGGGGCCGAGGCTATGGCTACACCTTC. Protein: CASSSGTGGRGYGYTF.

The V call is TRBV19, the J call TRBJ1-1, with TRBD1 as a possible D gene (6 bases). The V and J ends lost 1 base and 1 base respectively, with 16 bases between them. This CDR3 is built from 17 residues. The germline V gene encodes CDR1 LNHDA and CDR2 SQIVND (reference sequence). For the CDR3, the DNA is TGTGCCAGTAGTATAGGGGGTCGCAGGGGCAGGAACACTGAAGCTTTCTTT. This translates into CASSIGGRRGRNTEAFF.

Turning to this clone: Other DNA sequences of this sample code for an identical CDR3. The gene calls are TRBV9 and TRBJ1-2; the match to TRBD1 covers 12 bases. Germline CDR1 reads SGDLS; CDR2 reads YYNGEE. V lost 2 bases and J lost 4; bases outside the gene matches: 3. The length of the CDR3 is 15 residues. CDR3: CASSVPGQGAYGYTF. In nucleotides, the CDR3 is TGTGCCAGCAGCGTTCCGGGACAGGGGGCCTATGGCTACACCTTC.

The chain has TRBV20-1 and TRBJ1-6, with D uncertain. Per the germline V gene, CDR1 is DFQATT and CDR2 is SNEGSKA (reference sequence). The V gene lost 3 bases and the J gene lost 10 bases, with 13 bases spanning the gap. This CDR3 has 13 amino acids. The CDR3 spells CSASGKAFSPLHF. The DNA of the CDR3 is TGCAGTGCTAGTGGCAAAGCCTTCTCACCCCTCCACTTT.

V is TRBV18 and J is TRBJ2-7, with a tentative D call TRBD1 (6 bases). The V gene lost 3 bases and the J gene lost 3 bases, with 12 bases spanning the gap. Germline V gene sequence: CDR1 KGHSH, CDR2 LQKENI. There are 14 residues in the CDR3. The CDR3 DNA is TGTGCCAGCTCACCCAACAGGGCTAGCTACGAGCAGTACTTC. This gives the protein CASSPNRASYEQYF.

The CDR3 DNA reads as TGTGCCATCACCGGGGAGGCTACCGGGACCAACACCGGGGAGCTGTTTTTT. The encoded protein is CAITGEATGTNTGELFF. The J gene is TRBJ2-2, the V gene TRBV10-3; the D gene is possibly TRBD2 (6 bases). Germline V gene data show CDR1 as ENHRY and CDR2 as SYGVKD. The V and J ends lost 7 bases and 2 bases respectively, with 20 bases between them. The CDR3 is 17 amino acids.

The chain employs TRBV4-3 and TRBJ2-3, with 8 nucleotides matching TRBD1. Germline CDR1 LGHNA, CDR2 YSLEER. Germline trimming cut 6 bases from V and 3 bases from J; bases unmatched to any gene: 11. The CDR3 length is 16 residues. This CDR3 is CASRESWNRGTDTQYF. For the CDR3, the DNA is TGCGCCAGCAGAGAAAGTTGGAACAGGGGGACAGATACGCAGTATTTT.

The chain has TRBV9 and TRBJ2-2; D gene ambiguous. Trimming took off 2 bases at V and 6 bases at J, with 8 bases between the two ends. CDR3 length: 13 amino acids. CDR1 is SGDLS and CDR2 is YYNGEE in the germline V gene. Written as DNA, the CDR3 is TGTGCCAGCAGCGTGGGCCCCCCCGGGGAGCTGTTTTTT. Translating it yields CASSVGPPGELFF.

This chain links TRBV6-4 with TRBJ2-7; D gene ambiguous. Germline lookup yields CDR1 MRHNA and CDR2 SNTAGT. Deletions cut 4 bases from V and 2 bases from J, with 24 bases between. The CDR3 contains 18 residues. In nucleotides, the CDR3 is TGTGCCAGCAGTGGACTTCGTCCGAAAGCGTCGAAGCCCTACGAGCAGTACTTC. This gives the protein CASSGLRPKASKPYEQYF.

V is TRBV13 and J is TRBJ2-7, with 10 bases that match TRBD2. This CDR3 has 16 residues. J was trimmed by 7 bases and V by 4 bases; bases with no gene match: 13. Germline CDR1 PRHDT, CDR2 FYEKMQ (reference sequence). CDR3 loop: CASSSRTSGFYWEQYF. DNA of the CDR3: TGTGCCAGCAGCTCACGGACTAGCGGATTCTACTGGGAGCAGTACTTC.